One T cell receptor beta chain is described in this entry. What it binds is unknown. The CDR3 runs to 15 residues. Trimming left V 6 bases short and J 7 bases short, with 19 bases between. Germline lookup yields CDR1 MNHNS and CDR2 SASEGT. The data originate from a study of regulatory and conventional T cells in RAG deficiency. TCRdb's copy holds only in-frame clones and misses some; the assay was immunoSEQ multiplex PCR. Among 25,000 to 35,000 clones listed, about nine tenths were seen once. Overall study findings and caveats: Omenn CD25-high CD127-low cells may be activated cells, not true Tregs. Control T-cell subsets had markedly higher Shannon entropy and lower Simpson indices than RAG-deficient patients.

In addition, the sample was reused for a study of regulatory T cells. This second study notes: Primers: 52 TRBV forward and 13 TRBJ reverse. Skewed V and J usage and few unique V-J pairs marked patient repertoires, most in Tregs.

The sequencing sample was made of CD8+ T cells sorted from blood. This receptor was taken from a human donor in good health. The chain links TRBV6-1 to TRBJ2-1, with D possibly being TRBD1 or TRBD2 (7 bases each). The CDR3 spells CASRSGQRDRNEQFF. The CDR3 coding sequence is TGTGCCAGCAGATCGGGACAGCGGGACCGAAATGAGCAGTTCTTC.